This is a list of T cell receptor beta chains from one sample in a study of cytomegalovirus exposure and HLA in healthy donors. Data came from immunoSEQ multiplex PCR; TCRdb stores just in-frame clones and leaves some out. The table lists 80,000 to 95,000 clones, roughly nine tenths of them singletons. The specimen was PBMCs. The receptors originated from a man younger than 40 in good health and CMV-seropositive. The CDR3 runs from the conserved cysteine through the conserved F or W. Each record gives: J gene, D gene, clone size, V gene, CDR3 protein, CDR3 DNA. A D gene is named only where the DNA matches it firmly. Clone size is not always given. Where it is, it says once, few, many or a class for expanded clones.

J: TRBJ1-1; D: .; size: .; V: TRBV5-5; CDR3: CASSLNLDDGTEAFF; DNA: TGTGCCAGCAGCTTGAACTTAGATGATGGCACTGAAGCTTTCTTT
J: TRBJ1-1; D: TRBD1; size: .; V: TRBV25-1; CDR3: CASSTGQDTEAFF; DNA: TGTGCCAGCAGTACCGGACAGGACACTGAAGCTTTCTTT
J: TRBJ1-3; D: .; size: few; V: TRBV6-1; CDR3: CASSEARGFRNTIYF; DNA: TGTGCCAGCAGTGAGGCGCGAGGGTTCAGAAACACCATATATTTT
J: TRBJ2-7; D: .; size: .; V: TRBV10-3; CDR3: CAISFTGTCEQYF; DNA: TGTGCCATCAGCTTTACAGGGACCTGCGAGCAGTACTTC
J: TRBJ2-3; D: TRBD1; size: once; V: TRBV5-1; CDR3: CASSPGTGPSTDTQYF; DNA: TGCGCCAGCAGCCCGGGGACAGGGCCTAGCACAGATACGCAGTATTTT
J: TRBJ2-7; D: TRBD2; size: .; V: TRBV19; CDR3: CASSIPGRADEQYF; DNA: TGTGCCAGTAGTATACCCGGGAGGGCCGACGAGCAGTACTTC
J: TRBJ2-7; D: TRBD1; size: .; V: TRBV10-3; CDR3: CAISGTGHSYEQYF; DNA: TGTGCCATCAGCGGGACAGGGCACTCCTACGAGCAGTACTTC
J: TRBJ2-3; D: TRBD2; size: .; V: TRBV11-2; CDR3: CASRDYITDTQYF; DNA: TGTGCCAGCCGGGACTATATCACAGATACGCAGTATTTT
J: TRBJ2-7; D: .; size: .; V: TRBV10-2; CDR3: CASSERFQAYEQYF; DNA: TGCGCCAGCAGTGAAAGGTTTCAGGCGTACGAGCAGTACTTC
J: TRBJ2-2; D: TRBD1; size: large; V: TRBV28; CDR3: CASSLWAPGQGSGELFF; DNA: TGTGCCAGCAGTTTATGGGCCCCGGGACAGGGATCCGGGGAGCTGTTTTTT
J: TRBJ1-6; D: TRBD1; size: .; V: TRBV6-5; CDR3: CASTQQGGLNSPLHF; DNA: TGTGCCAGCACTCAACAGGGGGGACTTAATTCACCCCTCCACTTT
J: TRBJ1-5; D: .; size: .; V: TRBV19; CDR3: CASAWPNQPQHF; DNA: TGTGCCAGTGCCTGGCCAAATCAGCCCCAGCATTTT
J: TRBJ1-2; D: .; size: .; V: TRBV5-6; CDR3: CASSPDRNYGYTF; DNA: TGTGCCAGCAGCCCAGACAGAAACTATGGCTACACCTTC
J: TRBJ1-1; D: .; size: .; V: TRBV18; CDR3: CASSTYVTLRGAEAFF; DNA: TGTGCCAGCTCAACCTATGTCACACTCCGGGGGGCTGAAGCTTTCTTT
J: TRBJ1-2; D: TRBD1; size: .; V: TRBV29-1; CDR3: CSVGGTSGGFNYGYTF; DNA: TGCAGCGTTGGGGGTACTTCAGGGGGCTTTAACTATGGCTACACCTTC
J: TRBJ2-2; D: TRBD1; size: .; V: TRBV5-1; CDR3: CASSSLGQGNTGELFF; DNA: TGCGCCAGCAGCAGCTTGGGACAGGGGAACACCGGGGAGCTGTTTTTT
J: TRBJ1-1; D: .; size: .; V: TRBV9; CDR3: CASSVGDEVEAFF; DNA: TGTGCCAGCAGCGTAGGAGACGAGGTGGAGGCTTTCTTT
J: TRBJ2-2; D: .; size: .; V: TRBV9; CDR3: CASSSSGSNTGELFF; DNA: TGTGCCAGCAGCTCATCCGGGTCGAACACCGGGGAGCTGTTTTTT
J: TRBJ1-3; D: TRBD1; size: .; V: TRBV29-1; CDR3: CSVAGGRGTGNTIYF; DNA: TGCAGCGTTGCAGGGGGCCGTGGGACTGGAAACACCATATATTTT
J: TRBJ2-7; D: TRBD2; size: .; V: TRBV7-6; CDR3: CASSSSGREFYEQYF; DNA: TGTGCCAGCAGCTCAAGCGGGAGGGAGTTTTACGAGCAGTACTTC
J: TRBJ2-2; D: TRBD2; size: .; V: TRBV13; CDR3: CASSFQLAGRTGELFF; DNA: TGTGCCAGCAGCTTTCAACTAGCGGGACGTACCGGGGAGCTGTTTTTT
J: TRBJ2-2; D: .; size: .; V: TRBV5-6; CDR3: CASSRLAGFGELFF; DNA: TGTGCCAGCAGCCGCTTGGCAGGGTTCGGGGAGCTGTTTTTT
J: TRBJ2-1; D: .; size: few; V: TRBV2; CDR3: CASSAPSSYNEQFF; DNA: TGTGCCAGCAGTGCCCCGAGCTCCTACAATGAGCAGTTCTTC
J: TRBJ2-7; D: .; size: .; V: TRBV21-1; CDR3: CASSKVGTSGSSYEQYF; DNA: TGTGCCAGCAGCAAAGTGGGGACTAGCGGGAGCTCCTACGAGCAGTACTTC
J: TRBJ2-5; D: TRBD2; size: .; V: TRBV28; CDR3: CATRAGGPGETQYF; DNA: TGTGCCACAAGAGCGGGAGGGCCGGGAGAGACCCAGTACTTC
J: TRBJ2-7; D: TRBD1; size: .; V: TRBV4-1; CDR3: CASSQTGTGNEQYF; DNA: TGCGCCAGCAGCCAAACCGGGACAGGGAACGAGCAGTACTTC
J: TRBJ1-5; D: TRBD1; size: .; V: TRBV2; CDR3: CANGQGENQPQHF; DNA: TGTGCCAACGGACAGGGCGAGAATCAGCCCCAGCATTTT
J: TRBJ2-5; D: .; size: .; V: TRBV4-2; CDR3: CASSQERFGETQYF; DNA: TGTGCCAGCAGCCAAGAGAGGTTCGGGGAGACCCAGTACTTC
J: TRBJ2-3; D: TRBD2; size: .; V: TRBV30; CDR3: CACGKGLAGSRDTQYF; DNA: TGTGCCTGTGGAAAGGGGCTAGCGGGATCACGGGATACGCAGTATTTT
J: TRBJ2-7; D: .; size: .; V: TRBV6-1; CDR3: CASSEVGTPNYEQYF; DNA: TGTGCCAGCAGTGAAGTCGGGACTCCGAACTACGAGCAGTACTTC
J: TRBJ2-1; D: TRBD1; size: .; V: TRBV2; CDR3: CASSERDRGLSTVANEQFF; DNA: TGTGCCAGCAGTGAGCGGGACAGGGGGCTGTCCACGGTTGCCAATGAGCAGTTCTTC
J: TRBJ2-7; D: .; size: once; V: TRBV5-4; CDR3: CASSSYTSEQYF; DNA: TGTGCCAGCAGCTCATATACTAGCGAGCAGTACTTC
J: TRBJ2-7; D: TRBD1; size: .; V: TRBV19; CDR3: CASSSDRLSYEQYF; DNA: TGTGCCAGTAGTTCGGACAGGCTCTCCTACGAGCAGTACTTC
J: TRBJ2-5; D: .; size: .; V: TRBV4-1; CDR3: CASSQVGGTQYF; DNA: TGCGCCAGCAGCCAAGTAGGCGGGACCCAGTACTTC
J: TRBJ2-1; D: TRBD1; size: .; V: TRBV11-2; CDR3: CASSFDRVGYNEQFF; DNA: TGTGCCAGCAGCTTCGACAGGGTTGGCTACAATGAGCAGTTCTTC
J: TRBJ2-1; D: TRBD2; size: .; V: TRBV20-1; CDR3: CSARKRELFF; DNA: TGCAGTGCTAGGAAGCGGGAGTTGTTCTTC
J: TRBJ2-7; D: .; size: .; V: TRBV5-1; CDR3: CASSDTRVGSYEQYF; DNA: TGCGCCAGCAGCGACACGAGGGTGGGGTCCTACGAGCAGTACTTC
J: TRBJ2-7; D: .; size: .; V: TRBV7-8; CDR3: CASAPRVPKNYEQYF; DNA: TGTGCCAGCGCCCCCAGGGTACCAAAGAACTACGAGCAGTACTTC
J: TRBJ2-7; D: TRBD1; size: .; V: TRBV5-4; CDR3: CASSSKAGGGYEQYF; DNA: TGTGCCAGCAGCAGTAAGGCAGGGGGCGGGTACGAGCAGTACTTC
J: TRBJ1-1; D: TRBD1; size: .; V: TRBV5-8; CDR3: CASSFGTAYYTEAFF; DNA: TGTGCCAGCAGCTTCGGGACAGCCTATTACACTGAAGCTTTCTTT
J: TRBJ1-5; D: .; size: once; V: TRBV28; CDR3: CASSVQGLPQHF; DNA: TGTGCCAGCAGTGTACAGGGCTTGCCCCAGCATTTT
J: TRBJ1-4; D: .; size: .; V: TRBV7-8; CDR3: CASSLGNRGLNEKLFF; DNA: TGTGCCAGCAGCTTAGGAAATCGAGGGCTTAATGAAAAACTGTTTTTT
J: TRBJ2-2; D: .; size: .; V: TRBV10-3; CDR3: CAISERARRGGELFF; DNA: TGTGCCATCAGTGAAAGAGCCCGAAGGGGCGGGGAGCTGTTTTTT
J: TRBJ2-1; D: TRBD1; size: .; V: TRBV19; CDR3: CASSIDGDRGNEQFF; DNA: TGTGCCAGTAGTATAGATGGGGACAGGGGAAATGAGCAGTTCTTC
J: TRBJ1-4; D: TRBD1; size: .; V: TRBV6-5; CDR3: CASSYDQGVLNEKLFF; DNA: TGTGCCAGCAGTTACGACCAGGGGGTACTTAATGAAAAACTGTTTTTT
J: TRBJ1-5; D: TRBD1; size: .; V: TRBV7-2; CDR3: CASSPDRGGNQPQHF; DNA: TGTGCCAGCAGCCCGGACAGGGGCGGAAATCAGCCCCAGCATTTT
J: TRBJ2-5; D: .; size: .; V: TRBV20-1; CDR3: CSAWAQETQYF; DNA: TGCAGTGCTTGGGCTCAAGAGACCCAGTACTTC
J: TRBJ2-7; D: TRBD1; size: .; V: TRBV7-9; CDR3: CASSLPLTGSYEQYF; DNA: TGTGCCAGCAGCTTACCTTTGACAGGGTCCTACGAGCAGTACTTC
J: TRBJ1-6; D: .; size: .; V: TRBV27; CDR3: CASSPLSNSPLHF; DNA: TGTGCCAGCAGTCCTCTCAGTAATTCACCCCTCCACTTT
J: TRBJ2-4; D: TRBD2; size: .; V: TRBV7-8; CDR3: CASSPGLAGAGLPKNIQYF; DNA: TGTGCCAGCAGCCCAGGACTAGCGGGAGCGGGGTTACCCAAAAACATTCAGTACTTC
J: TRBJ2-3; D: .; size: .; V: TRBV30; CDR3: CAWRDSRGGDTQYF; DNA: TGTGCCTGGAGAGACTCCCGGGGAGGAGATACGCAGTATTTT
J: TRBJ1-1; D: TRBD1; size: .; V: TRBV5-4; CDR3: CASSTRQGARTEAFF; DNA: TGTGCCAGCAGCACGAGACAGGGGGCGCGTACTGAAGCTTTCTTT
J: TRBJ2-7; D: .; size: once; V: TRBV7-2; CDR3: CASSSRRRGSPYEQYF; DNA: TGTGCCAGCAGCTCTAGGCGGCGGGGCAGCCCCTACGAGCAGTACTTC
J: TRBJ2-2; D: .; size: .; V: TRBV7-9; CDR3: CASSSSQGGGTGELFF; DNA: TGTGCCAGCAGCTCATCTCAGGGGGGTGGCACCGGGGAGCTGTTTTTT
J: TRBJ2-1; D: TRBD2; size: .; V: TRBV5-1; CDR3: CASRWLAGSSSYNEQFF; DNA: TGCGCCAGCAGGTGGCTAGCGGGGTCGAGCTCCTACAATGAGCAGTTCTTC
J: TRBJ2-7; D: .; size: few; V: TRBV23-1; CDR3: CASSQSVRTGPYEQYF; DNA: TGCGCCAGCAGTCAATCAGTTCGAACTGGTCCCTACGAGCAGTACTTC
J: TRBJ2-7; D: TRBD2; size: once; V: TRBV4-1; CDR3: CASSPRGGQKEQYF; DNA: TGCGCCAGCAGCCCGCGGGGGGGTCAGAAGGAGCAGTACTTC
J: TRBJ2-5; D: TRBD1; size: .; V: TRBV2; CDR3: CAIRQGEETQYF; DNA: TGTGCCATCAGACAGGGCGAAGAGACCCAGTACTTC